Detailed here is one T cell receptor beta chain. Repertoires were generated with immunoSEQ multiplex PCR, while TCRdb's copy carries only in-frame clones and drops some. The sample has about 110,000 clones; around 90% are singletons. V gave up 10 bases and J gave up 7 bases, with 22 bases separating them. Germline V gene sequence: CDR1 LNHDA, CDR2 SQIVND (reference sequence). The CDR3 loop spans 14 amino acids. The record originates from a study of blood T cell repertoires in COVID-19. The sample taken for sequencing was peripheral blood. This receptor was identified in a woman in her 50s with acute or convalescent COVID-19. The rearrangement links TRBV19 to TRBJ2-5, with D possibly matching TRBD2 (6 bases). This chain's CDR3 is CATRDSGLLATQYF. The CDR3 nucleotides are TGTGCCACTAGGGATAGCGGACTACTCGCGACCCAGTACTTC.